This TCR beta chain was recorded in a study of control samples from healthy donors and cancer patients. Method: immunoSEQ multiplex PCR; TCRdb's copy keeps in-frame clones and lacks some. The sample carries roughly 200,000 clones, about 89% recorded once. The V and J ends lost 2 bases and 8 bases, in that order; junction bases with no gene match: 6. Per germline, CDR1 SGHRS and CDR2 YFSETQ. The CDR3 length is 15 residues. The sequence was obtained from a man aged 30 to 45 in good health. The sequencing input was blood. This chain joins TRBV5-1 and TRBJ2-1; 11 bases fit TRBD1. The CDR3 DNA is TGCGCCAGCAGCTTAGGGACAGGGGGTTCCCATGAGCAGTTCTTC. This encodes CASSLGTGGSHEQFF.